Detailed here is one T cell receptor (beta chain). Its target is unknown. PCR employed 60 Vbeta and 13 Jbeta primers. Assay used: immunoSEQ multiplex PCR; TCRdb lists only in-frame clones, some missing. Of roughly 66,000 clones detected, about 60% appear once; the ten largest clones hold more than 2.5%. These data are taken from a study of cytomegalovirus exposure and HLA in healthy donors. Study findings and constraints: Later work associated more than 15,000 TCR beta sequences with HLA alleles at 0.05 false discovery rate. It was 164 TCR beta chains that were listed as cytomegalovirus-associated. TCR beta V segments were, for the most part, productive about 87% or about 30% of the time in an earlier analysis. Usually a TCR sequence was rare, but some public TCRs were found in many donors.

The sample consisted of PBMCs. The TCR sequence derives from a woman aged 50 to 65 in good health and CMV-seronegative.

CDR3 sequence (DNA): TGTGCCATCAGTGAGTCAGGAGCGGTGGGCTACGAGCAGTACTTC. Residues: CAISESGAVGYEQYF. The chain combines TRBV10-3 with TRBJ2-7; TRBD2 is a possible D gene (5 bases). The CDR3 is 15 residues long. The germline CDR1 and CDR2 sequences are ENHRY and SYGVKD. Trimming cost V 0 bases and J 3 bases, with 12 bases left between them.